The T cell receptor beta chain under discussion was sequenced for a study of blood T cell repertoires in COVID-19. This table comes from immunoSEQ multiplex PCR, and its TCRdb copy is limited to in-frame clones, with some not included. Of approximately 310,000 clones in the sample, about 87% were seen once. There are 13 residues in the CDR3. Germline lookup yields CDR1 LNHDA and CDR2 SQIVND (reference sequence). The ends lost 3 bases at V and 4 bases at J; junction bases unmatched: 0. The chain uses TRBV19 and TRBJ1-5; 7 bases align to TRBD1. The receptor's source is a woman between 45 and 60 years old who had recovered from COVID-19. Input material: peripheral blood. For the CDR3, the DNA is TGTGCCAGTAGTATGGACAGGAATCAGCCCCAGCATTTT. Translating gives CASSMDRNQPQHF.